The 28 T cell receptor beta chains below all came from one sample that was sequenced in a study of blood T cell repertoires in COVID-19. The assay was immunoSEQ multiplex PCR, and TCRdb's table has in-frame clones only and misses some. The table has some 400,000 clones, around 87% seen once; the top ten hold about 1.5%. The sample taken for sequencing was PBMCs or T cells enriched from blood (not recorded which). Receptors were obtained from a man aged 25 to 40 who had recovered from COVID-19.

The rearrangement joins TRBV18 to TRBJ1-4, with TRBD1 identical over 10 bases. Germline CDR1 KGHSH, CDR2 LQKENI. The V and J ends lost 4 bases and 0 bases, in that order; junction bases with no gene match: 5. CDR3 length: 17 amino acids. Written as DNA, the CDR3 is TGTGCCAGCTCACAGACAGGGGGCGCGGCAACTAATGAAAAACTGTTTTTT. It yields the protein CASSQTGGAATNEKLFF.

Regarding this clone: A much larger clone lies a single base off, so this may be a read error. The chain has TRBV12-3 or TRBV12-4 and TRBJ1-2; weak D call: TRBD1 (5 bases). This CDR3 is built from 13 residues. The V gene lost 5 bases and the J gene lost 2 bases, with 9 bases spanning the gap. The CDR3 sequence is CASSQAGNYGYTF. CDR3 sequence (DNA): TGTGCCAGCAGTCAGGCAGGGAACTATGGCTACACCTTC.

This clone was recorded once. The same CDR3 can be traced to other DNA sequences in this sample. V and J are TRBV20-1 and TRBJ1-1, with 8 bases aligning to TRBD1. V gave up 3 bases and J gave up 4 bases; unmatched junction bases: 7. The V gene's germline CDR1 is DFQATT and CDR2 SNEGSKA (reference sequence). This CDR3 region has 14 residues. The CDR3 reads CSASLGQGVTEAFF. CDR3 bases: TGCAGTGCTAGTCTCGGACAGGGTGTCACTGAAGCTTTCTTT.

This chain links TRBV20-1 with TRBJ1-4; maybe TRBD1 (5 bases). In germline, CDR1 is DFQATT, CDR2 SNEGSKA (reference sequence). This CDR3 has 11 residues. Trimming cost V 5 bases and J 8 bases, with 9 bases left between them. The CDR3 DNA follows: TGCAGTGCTTTAACAGGAGAAAAACTGTTTTTT. This codes for CSALTGEKLFF.

The V call is TRBV6-5, the J call TRBJ1-2, with a possible D match to TRBD1 (5 bases). CDR3 size: 14 residues. CDR1 is MNHEY and CDR2 is SVGAGI in the germline V gene. Trimming removed 6 bases at V and 9 bases at J, with 20 bases between. The CDR3 region is CASSWKGFGGSYTF. Written as DNA, the CDR3 is TGTGCCAGCAGCTGGAAAGGGTTTGGGGGGAGCTACACCTTC.

The rearrangement joins TRBV11-2 to TRBJ2-3; D is undetermined. The germline V gene encodes CDR1 SGHAT and CDR2 FQNNGV. Deletions cut 6 bases from V and 2 bases from J, with 12 bases between. The CDR3 is made up of 14 amino acids. CDR3 residues: CASRPLRHTDTQYF. CDR3 DNA sequence: TGTGCCAGCAGGCCTTTGCGCCACACAGATACGCAGTATTTT.

This chain uses TRBV9 with TRBJ1-2; no reliable D call. V lost 5 bases to trimming and J lost 4 bases, with 12 bases between them. Germline lookup yields CDR1 SGDLS and CDR2 YYNGEE. CDR3 length: 13 amino acids. CDR3 sequence reads: CASSEYSSYGYTF. The CDR3 nucleotides are TGTGCCAGCAGTGAGTACAGCTCCTATGGCTACACCTTC.

The rearrangement joins TRBV6-5 to TRBJ2-1; a weak D match, TRBD1 (5 bases). In germline, CDR1 is MNHEY, CDR2 SVGAGI. The CDR3 spans 14 residues. The V end was cut by 6 bases, the J end by 6 bases, with 15 bases between. The CDR3 bases are TGTGCCAGCAGGGCGGACACGGGTCGCAATGAGCAGTTCTTC. It encodes CASRADTGRNEQFF.

The rearrangement links TRBV27 to TRBJ1-1; D is ambiguous. Per germline, CDR1 MNHEY and CDR2 SMNVEV (reference sequence). The CDR3 is 14 residues long. V was clipped by 5 bases and J by 3 bases, with 13 bases between them. In nucleotides, the CDR3 is TGTGCCAGCAGTCCATATCAACACGACACTGAAGCTTTCTTT. Encoded protein: CASSPYQHDTEAFF.

This rearrangement joins TRBV30 to TRBJ1-3, with D unclear. This CDR3 region has 13 residues. CDR1 GTSNPN and CDR2 SVGIG come from the germline V gene (reference sequence). With 0 bases removed from V and 0 bases from J, the gap between germline ends came to 3 bases. CDR3 sequence reads: CAWSVSSGNTIYF. CDR3 sequence (DNA): TGTGCCTGGAGTGTCAGCTCTGGAAACACCATATATTTT.

The rearrangement uses TRBV6-2 or TRBV6-3 and TRBJ2-7; 7 bases fit TRBD1. This CDR3 has 15 amino acids. Germline CDR1 MNHEY, CDR2 SVGEGT. V was pared by 0 bases and J by 5 bases, with 7 bases of the junction left unmatched. CDR3 amino acids: CASSYSPRGRNEQYF. The CDR3 DNA follows: TGTGCCAGCAGTTACTCACCCAGGGGGAGAAACGAGCAGTACTTC.

In nucleotides, the CDR3 is TGTGCCAGCAGCTTTCCGGGACAGACCTACGAGCAGTACTTC. It translates to CASSFPGQTYEQYF. V and J are TRBV11-2 and TRBJ2-7, with TRBD1 matching over 7 bases. This CDR3 is built from 14 residues. V shed 3 bases, J shed 2 bases, and the junction held 4 bases outside the gene matches. CDR1 and CDR2 (germline): SGHAT, FQNNGV. The full variable domain, with the rest looked up from reference TRBV11-2 and TRBJ2-7, is EAGVAQSPRYKIIEKRQSVAFWCNPISGHATLYWYQQILGQGPKLLIQFQNNGVVDDSQLPKDRFSAERLKGVDSTLKIQPAKLEDSAVYLCASSFPGQTYEQYFGPGTRLTVT.

The rearrangement links TRBV18 to TRBJ1-3; 7 nucleotides agree with TRBD1. J lost 10 bases, V lost 3 bases, and 3 bases had no gene match. This CDR3 has 12 residues. Germline V gene lookup returns CDR1 KGHSH and CDR2 LQKENI. CDR3: CASSPDRETIYF. CDR3 bases: TGTGCCAGCTCACCCGACAGGGAGACCATATATTTT.

The chain is built from TRBV29-1 and TRBJ2-7; perhaps TRBD1 as D (5 bases). V shed 4 bases and J shed 5 bases, with 12 bases lying between them. Germline CDR1 SQVTM, CDR2 ANQGSEA. This CDR3 region has 12 residues. This CDR3 is CSVVPGPNEQYF. CDR3 sequence (DNA): TGCAGCGTTGTTCCAGGGCCCAACGAGCAGTACTTC.

The chain is built from TRBV19 and TRBJ1-1, with 9 bases aligning to TRBD1. The CDR3 extends over 15 amino acids. The germline CDR1 and CDR2 sequences are LNHDA and SQIVND (reference sequence). V was pared by 2 bases and J by 3 bases, with 4 bases of the junction left unmatched. CDR3 in DNA: TGTGCCAGTAGTATAAGGGACAGGGTGTACACTGAAGCTTTCTTT. Its translation is CASSIRDRVYTEAFF.

The chain couples TRBV5-1 to TRBJ1-1; 9 nucleotides line up with TRBD1. Germline assignment: CDR1 SGHRS and CDR2 YFSETQ. Germline trimming cut 4 bases from V and 6 bases from J; bases unmatched to any gene: 10. The CDR3 has 15 residues. Here the CDR3 DNA reads TGCGCCAGCAGCGTTGACAGGGGGATCGGCGCTGAAGCTTTCTTT. Translating gives CASSVDRGIGAEAFF.

The chain joins TRBV7-9 to TRBJ1-4; 7 bases align to TRBD1. The germline CDR1 and CDR2 sequences are SEHNR and FQNEAQ (reference sequence). V was clipped by 5 bases and J by 4 bases; unmatched bases: 7. This CDR3 is 15 amino acids long. CDR3 DNA sequence: TGTGCCAGCAGCCGGCGGGACAGTTTTAATGAAAAACTGTTTTTT. This gives the protein CASSRRDSFNEKLFF.

The CDR3 protein is CASRAGQGADNEQFF. In DNA form, the CDR3 reads TGTGCCAGCAGAGCGGGACAGGGGGCGGACAATGAGCAGTTCTTC. The J gene is TRBJ2-1, the V gene TRBV7-9; 12 nucleotides line up with TRBD1. Germline V gene lookup returns CDR1 SEHNR and CDR2 FQNEAQ (reference sequence). The trim removed 6 bases at V and 5 bases at J, leaving 5 bases unmatched. This CDR3 is built from 15 residues.

This clone was detected once. This chain links TRBV7-2 with TRBJ1-1; D is perhaps TRBD1 (6 bases). Trimming removed 4 bases from V and 11 bases from J, with 20 bases in between. CDR3 length equals 14 residues. Germline loops: CDR1 SGHTA, CDR2 FQGNSA. The CDR3 here is CASSSGVGVGKAFF. CDR3 DNA sequence: TGTGCCAGCAGCTCAGGGGTTGGGGTGGGAAAGGCTTTCTTT.

A word on this clone: In this CDR3 the conserved last residue, phenylalanine or tryptophan, is missing, so a read error is likely. No DNA is shown, since the ends of the CDR3 on it are uncertain; the CDR3 is the one TCRdb lists. CDR3 sequence: CATSDTTGMDRI. The V call is TRBV24-1, the J call TRBJ1-5; TRBD1 is the table's D call and was not checked against the DNA. The germline V gene has CDR1 KGHDR and CDR2 SFDVKD. The CDR3 is 12 amino acids long, termini counted.

J is TRBJ2-1 and V is TRBV25-1, with TRBD2 identical over 14 bases. V lost 3 bases to trimming and J lost 4 bases; unmatched junction nucleotides: 8. The CDR3 spans 18 residues. Germline V gives CDR1 MGHDK, CDR2 SYGVNS. The CDR3 coding sequence is TGTGCCAGCAGTGACATTGGACTAGCGGGGGGATATTACAATGAGCAGTTCTTC. Its protein is CASSDIGLAGGYYNEQFF.

V usage is TRBV13 and J usage is TRBJ1-4, with D possibly being TRBD1 (6 bases). The CDR3 contains 16 residues. Germline V lookup: CDR1 PRHDT, CDR2 FYEKMQ (reference sequence). With 0 bases removed from V and 3 bases from J, the gap between germline ends came to 11 bases. For the CDR3, the DNA is TGTGCCAGCAGCTTAGGCCTGGGGGCGGCTAATGAAAAACTGTTTTTT. Translated: CASSLGLGAANEKLFF.

V and J are TRBV12-5 and TRBJ2-3; 7 bases match TRBD1. Per the germline V gene, CDR1 is LGHNT and CDR2 is FRNRAP. Trimming removed 6 bases from V and 4 bases from J; junction bases left unmatched: 7. CDR3 length equals 14 residues. CDR3 loop: CASGSRGGPDTQYF. The CDR3 DNA reads TGTGCTAGTGGCAGCCGAGGGGGCCCAGATACGCAGTATTTT.

The CDR3 DNA is TGTGCCAGCAGCTTAGAGGGAGGTTTGTGGGATCAGCCCCAGCATTTT. It is translated as CASSLEGGLWDQPQHF. The chain recombines TRBV7-9 with TRBJ1-5, with D unclear. V shed 1 base and J shed 5 bases, with 15 bases lying between them. The CDR3 length is 16 residues. Germline CDR1 reads SEHNR; CDR2 reads FQNEAQ (reference sequence).

V usage is TRBV4-2 and J usage is TRBJ2-1, with TRBD2 matching 10 bases. This CDR3 is built from 13 residues. V shed 4 bases and J 10 bases; nucleotides not matched to a gene: 4. From germline, CDR1 is LGHNA and CDR2 YNFKEQ. The CDR3 sequence: CASSRGTSVEQFF. CDR3 nucleotide sequence: TGTGCCAGCAGCCGAGGGACTAGCGTAGAGCAGTTCTTC.

This clone was picked up one time. The V call is TRBV7-2, the J call TRBJ2-3; 7 bases agree with TRBD1. Germline V gene data show CDR1 as SGHTA and CDR2 as FQGNSA. There are 16 residues in the CDR3. J gave up 0 bases and V 6 bases, and 9 bases lay outside the gene matches. CDR3 residues: CASRLPGQFSTDTQYF. CDR3 nucleotides: TGTGCCAGCAGACTTCCGGGACAGTTTAGCACAGATACGCAGTATTTT.

The chain is built from TRBV6-5 and TRBJ1-1; D gene unclear. This CDR3 contains 16 residues. Germline CDR1 and CDR2: MNHEY and SVGAGI. Trimming removed 0 bases from V and 1 base from J, with 12 bases in between. The CDR3 nucleotides read TGTGCCAGCAGTTACTCTTCCCAAACTGCGAACACTGAAGCTTTCTTT. Its translation: CASSYSSQTANTEAFF.

The rearrangement uses TRBV27 and TRBJ1-2; D gene unclear. The CDR3 is 13 residues long. V dropped 4 bases and J dropped 3 bases, with 9 bases sitting between them. Germline CDR1 reads MNHEY; CDR2 reads SMNVEV (reference sequence). The CDR3 bases are TGTGCCAGCAGTTATTTCCGGGACTATGGCTACACCTTC. This codes for CASSYFRDYGYTF.